This T cell receptor (beta chain) was profiled in a study of patients and donors after allogeneic stem cell transplantation. TCRdb analysed the RT-PCR reads with MiXCR anew, one entry per CDR3 protein. Of some 10,000 distinct CDR3 sequences listed, 22% are singletons. Germline V gene lookup returns CDR1 DFQATT and CDR2 SNEGSKA (reference sequence). The V end lost 1 base, the J end lost 7 bases, and 14 bases lay between the germline ends. The CDR3 sequence is 15 residues long. There are many counts of this clonotype. This TCR was sampled from a human donor who was either an allogeneic HSCT recipient or a stem cell or donor lymphocyte infusion donor (not recorded which). It is not recorded whose cells these are; they may come from a transplant donor. The chain couples TRBV20-1 to TRBJ1-6, with D perhaps matching TRBD1 (6 bases). Specimen: blood, either unsorted or a sorted T cell fraction (not recorded which). Here the CDR3 reads CSARVAGVGNSPLHF. Written as DNA, the CDR3 is TGCAGTGCTAGAGTAGCAGGGGTTGGGAATTCACCCCTCCACTTT.